This T cell receptor beta chain stems from a study of Ad26.COV2.S vaccination and SARS-CoV-2 variants. Study as a whole: The donor participated in the COV1001 trial, in its Ad26.COV2.S arm. Doses of Ad26.COV2.S were injected into muscle once or twice, 56 days apart. Points from the study as a whole: It was reported that spike-specific CD8+ and CD4+ T cell responses were substantially broad after vaccination. Placebo recipients showed lower spike-specific TCR breadth than vaccinees.

Libraries were prepared by immunoSEQ multiplex PCR; TCRdb keeps only in-frame clonotypes and omits some of them. The sample lists some 480,000 clones, approximately 88% seen once, with roughly 12% in the top ten. This CDR3 has 14 amino acids. Germline V gene data show CDR1 as MDHEN and CDR2 as SYDVKM. The germline V and J ends were trimmed by 5 bases and 2 bases, with 12 bases remaining between them. This clone has more than one count but fewer than ten. Its antigen is undetermined. Treatment specified: around 19 received Ad26.COV2.S at low or high dose, single or two shots; several received placebo; per-sample allocation not given. The study sampled participants on day 63 after the first vaccine or placebo injection.

The sequence was obtained from a person aged 18-65 years who received the Ad26.COV2.S COVID-19 vaccine or a placebo. This specimen consisted of peripheral blood, obtained in a trial of Ad26.COV2.S vaccine versus placebo. The V gene is TRBV28, the J gene TRBJ1-2, with a tentative D call TRBD1 (5 bases). CDR3 coding DNA: TGTGCCAGCAGTGGGGGGATCCTGAACTATGGCTACACCTTC. Translating it yields CASSGGILNYGYTF.